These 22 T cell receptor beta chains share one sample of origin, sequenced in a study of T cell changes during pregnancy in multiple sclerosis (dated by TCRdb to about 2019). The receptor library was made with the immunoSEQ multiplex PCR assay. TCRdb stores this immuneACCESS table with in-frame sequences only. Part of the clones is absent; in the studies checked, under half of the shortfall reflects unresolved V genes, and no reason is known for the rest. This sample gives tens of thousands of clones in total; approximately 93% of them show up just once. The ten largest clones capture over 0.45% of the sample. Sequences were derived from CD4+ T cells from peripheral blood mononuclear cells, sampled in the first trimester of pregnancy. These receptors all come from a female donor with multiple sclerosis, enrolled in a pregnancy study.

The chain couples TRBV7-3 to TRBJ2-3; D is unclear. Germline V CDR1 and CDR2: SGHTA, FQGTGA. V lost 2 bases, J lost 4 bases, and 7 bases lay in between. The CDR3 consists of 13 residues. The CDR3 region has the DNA TGTGCCAGCAGCTTAGGTCGAGCAGATACGCAGTATTTT. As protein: CASSLGRADTQYF.

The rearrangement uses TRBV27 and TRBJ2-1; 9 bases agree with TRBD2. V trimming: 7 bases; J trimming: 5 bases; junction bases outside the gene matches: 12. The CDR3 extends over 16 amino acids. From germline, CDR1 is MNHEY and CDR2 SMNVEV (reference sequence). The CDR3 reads CASTLWGGGGHNEQFF. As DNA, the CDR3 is TGTGCCAGCACACTATGGGGCGGGGGGGGGCACAATGAGCAGTTCTTC.

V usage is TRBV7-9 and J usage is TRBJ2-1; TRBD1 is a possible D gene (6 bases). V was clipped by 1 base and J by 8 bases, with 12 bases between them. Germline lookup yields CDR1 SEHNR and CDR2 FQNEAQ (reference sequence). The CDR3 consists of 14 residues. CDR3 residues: CASSLVQGSHEQFF. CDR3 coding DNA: TGTGCCAGCAGCTTAGTACAGGGCTCGCATGAGCAGTTCTTC.

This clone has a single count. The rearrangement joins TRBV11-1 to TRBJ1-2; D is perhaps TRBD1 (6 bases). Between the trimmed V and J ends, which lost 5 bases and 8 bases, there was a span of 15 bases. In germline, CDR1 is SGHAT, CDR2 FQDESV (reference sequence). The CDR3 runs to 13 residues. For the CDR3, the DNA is TGTGCCAGCAGCCAGGACAGTACTCGGGGCTACACCTTC. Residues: CASSQDSTRGYTF. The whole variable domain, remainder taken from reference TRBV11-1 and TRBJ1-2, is EAEVAQSPRYKITEKSQAVAFWCDPISGHATLYWYRQILGQGPELLVQFQDESVVDDSQLPKDRFSAERLKGVDSTLKIQPAELGDSAMYLCASSQDSTRGYTFGSGTRLTVV.

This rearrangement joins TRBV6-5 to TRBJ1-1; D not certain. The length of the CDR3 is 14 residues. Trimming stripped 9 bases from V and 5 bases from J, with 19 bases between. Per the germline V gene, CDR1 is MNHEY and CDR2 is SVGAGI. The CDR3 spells CASTPPMRLTEAFF. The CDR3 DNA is TGTGCCAGTACCCCCCCCATGAGACTGACTGAAGCTTTCTTT.

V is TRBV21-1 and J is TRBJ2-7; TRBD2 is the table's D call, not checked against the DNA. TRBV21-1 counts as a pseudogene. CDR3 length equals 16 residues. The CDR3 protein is CASSKTLGLSSYEQYF. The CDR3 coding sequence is TGTGCCAGCAGCAAAACCCTGGGACTTTCCTCCTACGAGCAGTACTTC.

Here the CDR3 reads CASSRQGIAYGYTF. In nucleotides, the CDR3 is TGTGCCAGCAGCCGCCAGGGGATTGCGTATGGCTACACCTTC. The chain has TRBV5-5 and TRBJ1-2; D perhaps matches TRBD1 (6 bases). The V gene lost 4 bases and the J gene lost 5 bases, with 15 bases spanning the gap. In germline, CDR1 is SGHKS, CDR2 YYEKEE (reference sequence). The CDR3 consists of 14 residues. Full variable domain (missing parts from reference TRBV5-5 and TRBJ1-2): DAGVTQSPTHLIKTRGQQVTLRCSPISGHKSVSWYQQVLGQGPQFIFQYYEKEERGRGNFPDRFSARQFPNYSSELNVNALLLGDSALYLCASSRQGIAYGYTFGSGTRLTVV.

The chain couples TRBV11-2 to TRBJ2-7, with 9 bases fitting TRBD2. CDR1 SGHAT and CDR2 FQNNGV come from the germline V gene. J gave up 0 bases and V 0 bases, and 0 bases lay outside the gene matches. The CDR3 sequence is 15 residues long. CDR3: CASSLDSGSSYEQYF. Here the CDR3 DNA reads TGTGCCAGCAGCTTAGATAGCGGGAGCTCCTACGAGCAGTACTTC.

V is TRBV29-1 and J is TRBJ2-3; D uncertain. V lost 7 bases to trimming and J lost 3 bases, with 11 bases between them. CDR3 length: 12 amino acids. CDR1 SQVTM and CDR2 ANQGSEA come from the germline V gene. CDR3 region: CSASYGTDTQYF. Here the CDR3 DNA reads TGCAGCGCGTCTTACGGGACAGATACGCAGTATTTT.

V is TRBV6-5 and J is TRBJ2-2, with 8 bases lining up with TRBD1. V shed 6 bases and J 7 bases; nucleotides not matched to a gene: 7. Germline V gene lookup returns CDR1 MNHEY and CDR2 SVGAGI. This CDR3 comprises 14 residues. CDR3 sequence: CASRPRQGFGELFF. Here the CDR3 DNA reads TGTGCCAGCAGGCCCCGACAGGGGTTCGGGGAGCTGTTTTTT.

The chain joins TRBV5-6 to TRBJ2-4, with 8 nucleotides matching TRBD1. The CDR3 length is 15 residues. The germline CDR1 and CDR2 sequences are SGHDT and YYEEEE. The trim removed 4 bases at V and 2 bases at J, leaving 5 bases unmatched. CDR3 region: CASSDGQGTKNIQYF. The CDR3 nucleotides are TGTGCCAGCAGCGACGGACAGGGAACCAAAAACATTCAGTACTTC.

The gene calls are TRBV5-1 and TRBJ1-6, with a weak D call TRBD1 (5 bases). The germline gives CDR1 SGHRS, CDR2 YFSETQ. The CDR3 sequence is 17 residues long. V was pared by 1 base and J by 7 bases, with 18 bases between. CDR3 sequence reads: CASSLWPAGGRNSPLHF. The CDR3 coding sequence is TGCGCCAGCAGCTTGTGGCCGGCGGGGGGACGAAATTCACCCCTCCACTTT.

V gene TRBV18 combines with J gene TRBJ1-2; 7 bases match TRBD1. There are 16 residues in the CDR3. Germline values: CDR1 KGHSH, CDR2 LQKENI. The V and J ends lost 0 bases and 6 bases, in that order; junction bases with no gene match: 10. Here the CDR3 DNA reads TGTGCCAGCTCACCACCCTCGAGACAGGGTAGGGATGGCTACACCTTC. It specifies CASSPPSRQGRDGYTF.

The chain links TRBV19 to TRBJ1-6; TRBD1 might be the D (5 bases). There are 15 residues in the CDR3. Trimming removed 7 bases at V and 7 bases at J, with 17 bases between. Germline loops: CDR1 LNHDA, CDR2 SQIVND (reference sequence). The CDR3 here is CASMEGARWNSPLHF. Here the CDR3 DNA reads TGTGCCAGTATGGAAGGGGCACGATGGAATTCACCCCTCCACTTT.

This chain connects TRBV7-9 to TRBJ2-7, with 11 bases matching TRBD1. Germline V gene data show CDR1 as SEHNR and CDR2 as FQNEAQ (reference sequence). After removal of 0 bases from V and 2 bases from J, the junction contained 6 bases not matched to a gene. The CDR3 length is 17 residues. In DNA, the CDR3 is TGTGCCAGCAGCTTAGCTGTATCGGACAGGGGGCCCTACGAGCAGTACTTC. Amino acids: CASSLAVSDRGPYEQYF.

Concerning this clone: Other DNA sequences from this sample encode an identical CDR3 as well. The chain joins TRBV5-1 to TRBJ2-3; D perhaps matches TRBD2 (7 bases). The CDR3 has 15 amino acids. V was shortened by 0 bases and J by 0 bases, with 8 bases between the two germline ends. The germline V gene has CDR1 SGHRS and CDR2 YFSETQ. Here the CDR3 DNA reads TGCGCCAGCAGCTTGGCGGGGGGCAGCACAGATACGCAGTATTTT. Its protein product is CASSLAGGSTDTQYF.

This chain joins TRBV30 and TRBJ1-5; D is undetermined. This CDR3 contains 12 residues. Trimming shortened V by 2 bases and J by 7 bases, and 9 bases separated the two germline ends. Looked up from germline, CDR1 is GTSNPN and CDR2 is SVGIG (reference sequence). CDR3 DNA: TGTGCCTGGAGTCCGGGTGGGCAGCCCCAGCATTTT. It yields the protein CAWSPGGQPQHF.

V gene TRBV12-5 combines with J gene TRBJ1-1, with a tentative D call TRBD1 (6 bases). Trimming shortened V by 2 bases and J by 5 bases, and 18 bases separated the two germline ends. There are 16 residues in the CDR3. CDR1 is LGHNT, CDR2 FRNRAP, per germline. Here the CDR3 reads CASGLLPGHGLTEAFF. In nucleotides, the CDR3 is TGTGCTAGTGGTTTGTTACCGGGACACGGTTTGACTGAAGCTTTCTTT.

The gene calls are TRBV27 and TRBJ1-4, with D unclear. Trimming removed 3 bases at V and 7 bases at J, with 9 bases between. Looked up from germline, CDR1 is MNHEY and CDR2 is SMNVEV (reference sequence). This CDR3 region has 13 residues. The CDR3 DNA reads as TGTGCCAGCAGTTTTCGGGTTGCTGAAAAACTGTTTTTT. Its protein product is CASSFRVAEKLFF.

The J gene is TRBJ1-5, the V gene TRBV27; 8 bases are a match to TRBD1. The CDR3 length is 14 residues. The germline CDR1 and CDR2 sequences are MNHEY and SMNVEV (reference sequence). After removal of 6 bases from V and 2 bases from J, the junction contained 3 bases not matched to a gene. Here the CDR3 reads CASSQTGGNQPQHF. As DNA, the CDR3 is TGTGCCAGCAGCCAGACAGGGGGCAATCAGCCCCAGCATTTT.

The CDR3 loop reads CASSQVGTGRYEQYF. The CDR3 coding sequence is TGCGCCAGCAGCCAAGTAGGGACAGGGAGGTACGAGCAGTACTTC. The chain combines TRBV4-1 with TRBJ2-7, with TRBD1 matching over 9 bases. CDR1 MGHRA and CDR2 YSYEKL come from the germline V gene. V lost 1 base, J lost 4 bases, and 5 bases stayed unmatched. This CDR3 has 15 residues.

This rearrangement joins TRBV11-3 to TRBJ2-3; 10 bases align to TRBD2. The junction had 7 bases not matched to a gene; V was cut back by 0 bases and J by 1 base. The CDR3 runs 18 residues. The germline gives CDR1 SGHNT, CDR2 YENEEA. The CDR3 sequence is CASSLDRLGTSGTDTQYF. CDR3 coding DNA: TGTGCCAGCAGCTTAGACCGACTCGGGACTAGCGGCACAGATACGCAGTATTTT.